This T cell receptor (beta chain) was recovered during a study of healthy donors' naive CD4 and CD8 T cells (dated by TCRdb to 2013 to 2016). With respect to the entire study: The donors were selected to cover three age groups of six people each (20-25, 40-50 and 60-70 years), had a mean age of roughly 43, and were half female. For TCR alpha, a new primer set was designed to cover all functional IMGT alpha gene variants, and the remainder of the protocol was kept the same as the beta-chain workflow. The study sequenced rearranged TCR alpha and beta chains from naive CD4+ and CD8+ T cells to test how TCR variation relates to lineage commitment. The peripheral blood mononuclear cells came from 15 to 20 individuals who were healthy and unrelated. Donors were HLA-typed by sequencing at HLA-A, -B, -C, -DRB1, -DQB1 and -DPB1 using the SBTexcellerator protocol, an ABI3130xl analyzer and SBTengine software.

A word on this clonotype: Its antigen is currently not known. Base qualities are missing; no much larger clone stands one base away.

Cells with a CD4+CD8-CD45RO-CD45RA+ profile were isolated by FACS and defined as naive CD4+ T cells, and those with a CD8+CD4-CD45RA+CD27bright profile were defined as naive CD8+ T cells. Sorting used antibodies against CD4 (RPA-T4), CD8 (SK1), CD27 (O323), CD45RA (HI100) and CD45RO (UCHL1). Deletion took 2 bases off V and 7 bases off J, with a span of 9 bases between the germline ends. The germline V gene supplies CDR1 SQVTM and CDR2 ANQGSEA. The CDR3 has 12 amino acids, counting the end cysteine and phenylalanine. Kept here is only the CDR3 DNA, which spans 36 bases and is read in frame from base 1. For sequencing, a 454 GS FLX Titanium was employed. A previously published linear amplification protocol was used to build TCR libraries from about 500 ng of total RNA. Sequencing was carried out on the Roche/454 Genome Sequencer using Titanium chemistry. Per the source publication's procedure: From about 5 of the healthy donors, around 78,000 rearranged TCR alpha transcripts were sequenced. Duplicate transcripts were dropped, and unique TCR clonotypes were identified by the CDR3 junction according to IMGT nomenclature. In R 2.13.0, logistic regression modeled CD4 versus CD8 status on V and J genes, adjusting for donor effects, with Bonferroni correction for multiple testing. In TCRdb, the public reads were trimmed at Q25 with fastp and aligned with MiXCR, with productive beta chains retained. Each record represents a unique CDR3 protein, reported with the most common genes and DNA among its rows. These V and J calls rely on TCRdb rather than the paper's analysis. The sample has about 180,000 distinct CDR3 sequences on record, around three quarters of them singletons. Roughly 2.3% of the sample goes to the ten largest clones.

Overall study outcomes, separate from this receptor: Naive CD4+ and CD8+ cells reportedly showed biased usage of most V and J gene segments, and this bias was consistent across donors and independent of HLA genotype. The study did not directly address whether homeostatic proliferation of naive T cells might have biased the repertoire. In both chains, CD4+ lineage was associated with a positively charged CDR3, and CD8+ lineage was associated with a negatively charged CDR3. Because alpha and beta chains were sequenced in bulk and could not be paired, the effects of the two chains in combination were not assessed. Taken together, V genes, J genes and CDR3 charge appeared to account for around 12% of the variance in CD4/CD8 propensity, mostly acting in an additive way.

This receptor was taken from a pool of human donors in good health; the sample pools cells from several healthy donors. The V and J segments used are TRBV29-1 and TRBJ2-1; the D gene cannot be resolved reliably. Sequenced material: naive CD4+ and CD8+ T cells sorted from blood, pooled from several donors. What the cell subset or site label conveys for this sample: FACS-sorted naive CD4+ (CD45RO-CD45RA+) and naive CD8+ (CD45RA+CD27bright) T cells. The DNA sequence is as follows: TGCAGCGTTGAATTAGTGGTAAATGAGCAGTTCTTC. Its translation reads: CSVELVVNEQFF.